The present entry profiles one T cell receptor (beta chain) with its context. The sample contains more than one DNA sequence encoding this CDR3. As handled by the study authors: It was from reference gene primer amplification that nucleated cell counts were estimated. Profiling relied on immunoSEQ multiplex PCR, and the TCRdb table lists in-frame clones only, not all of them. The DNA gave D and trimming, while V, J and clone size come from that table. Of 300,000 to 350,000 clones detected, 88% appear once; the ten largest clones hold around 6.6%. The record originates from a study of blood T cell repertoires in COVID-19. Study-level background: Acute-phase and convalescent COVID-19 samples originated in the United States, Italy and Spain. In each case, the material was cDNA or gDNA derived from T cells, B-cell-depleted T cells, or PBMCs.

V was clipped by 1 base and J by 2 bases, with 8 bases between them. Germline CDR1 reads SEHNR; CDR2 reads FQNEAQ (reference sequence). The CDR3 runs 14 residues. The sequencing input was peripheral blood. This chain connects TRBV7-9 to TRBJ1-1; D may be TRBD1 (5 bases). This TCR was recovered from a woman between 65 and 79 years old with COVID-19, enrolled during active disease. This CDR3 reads CASSLVGGNTEAFF. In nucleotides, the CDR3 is TGTGCCAGCAGCTTAGTGGGGGGTAACACTGAAGCTTTCTTT.